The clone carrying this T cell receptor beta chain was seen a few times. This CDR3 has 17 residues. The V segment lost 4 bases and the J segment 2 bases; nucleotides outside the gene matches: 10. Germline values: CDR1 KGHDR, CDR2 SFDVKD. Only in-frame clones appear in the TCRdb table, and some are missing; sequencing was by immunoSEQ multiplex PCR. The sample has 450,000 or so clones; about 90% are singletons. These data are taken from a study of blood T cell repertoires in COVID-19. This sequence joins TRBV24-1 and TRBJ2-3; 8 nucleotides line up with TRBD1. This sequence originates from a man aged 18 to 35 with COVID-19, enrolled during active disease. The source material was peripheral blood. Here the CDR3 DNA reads TGTGCCACCAGTGAGGGGAGCGGACAGGGACTCACAGATACGCAGTATTTT. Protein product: CATSEGSGQGLTDTQYF.